These T cell receptor beta chains were read from a single sample in a study of T cell changes during pregnancy in multiple sclerosis. Measured with immunoSEQ multiplex PCR; TCRdb has only the in-frame clones, and not every one. The data show 98,000 or so clones, 80% to 95% seen once. The sample consisted of peripheral blood, taken after pregnancy. The source of these receptors is a female donor with multiple sclerosis, enrolled in a pregnancy study. CDR3s include the opening cysteine and the closing phenylalanine or tryptophan. D genes are given only for firm matches. Not every row has a clone size; where given, it reads once, few, many or a size class.

CDR3 length	D gene	V gene	clone size	J gene	CDR3 protein	CDR3 DNA
15	TRBD2	TRBV27	-	TRBJ2-2	CASSFSGSGTGELFF	TGTGCCAGCAGTTTTAGCGGGAGTGGAACCGGGGAGCTGTTTTTT
15	TRBD2	TRBV19	-	TRBJ2-1	CASSTLPSGYNEQFF	TGTGCCAGTAGTACTCTTCCTAGCGGCTACAATGAGCAGTTCTTC
14	-	TRBV30	once	TRBJ1-1	CAWSVRGENTEAFF	TGTGCCTGGAGTGTACGGGGAGAGAACACTGAAGCTTTCTTT
15	-	TRBV6-5	-	TRBJ2-3	CASSRSTGRLDTQYF	TGTGCCAGCAGCCGATCCACAGGGCGTTTGGATACGCAGTATTTT
16	-	TRBV7-9	-	TRBJ2-1	CASSPPASIGYNEQFF	TGTGCCAGCAGCCCCCCGGCCTCCATCGGGTACAATGAGCAGTTCTTC
15	TRBD1	TRBV11-2	-	TRBJ2-7	CASRRPGQGSYEQYF	TGTGCCAGCAGGCGCCCGGGACAGGGGTCCTACGAGCAGTACTTC
14	TRBD2	TRBV11-3	-	TRBJ2-3	CASSFSGREDTQYF	TGTGCCAGCAGCTTTAGCGGGAGGGAAGATACGCAGTATTTT
14	-	TRBV6-1	-	TRBJ1-1	CASSEYGANTEAFF	TGTGCCAGCAGTGAATATGGGGCGAACACTGAAGCTTTCTTT
16	-	TRBV2	-	TRBJ2-5	CASSDPFGGPGETQYF	TGTGCCAGCAGTGACCCTTTCGGGGGGCCGGGAGAGACCCAGTACTTC
13	TRBD1	TRBV6-5	-	TRBJ1-1	CASSYRQGPEAFF	TGTGCCAGCAGTTACAGACAGGGGCCCGAAGCTTTCTTT
13	-	TRBV19	-	TRBJ1-3	CASNARTGNTIYF	TGTGCCAGTAATGCGAGAACTGGAAACACCATATATTTT
15	TRBD2	TRBV15	-	TRBJ2-1	CATSRGGEGDNEQFF	TGTGCCACCAGCAGAGGCGGGGAGGGAGACAATGAGCAGTTCTTC
14	TRBD1	TRBV7-8	-	TRBJ2-7	CASSLLGQGYEQYF	TGTGCCAGCAGCTTACTGGGACAGGGCTACGAGCAGTACTTC
17	TRBD1	TRBV9	-	TRBJ2-1	CASSVDPGTGSYNEQFF	TGTGCCAGCAGCGTCGACCCCGGGACAGGATCCTACAATGAGCAGTTCTTC
15	TRBD1	TRBV19	-	TRBJ2-7	CASSIGQGVFYEQYF	TGTGCCAGTAGTATCGGGCAGGGGGTCTTCTACGAGCAGTACTTC
15	TRBD2	TRBV29-1	once	TRBJ2-7	CSVDAGTSGSYEQYF	TGCAGCGTTGATGCCGGGACTAGCGGTTCCTACGAGCAGTACTTC
13	-	TRBV13	-	TRBJ1-1	CASSLRGSTEAFF	TGTGCCAGCAGCTTAAGAGGGAGCACTGAAGCTTTCTTT
14	TRBD1	TRBV27	-	TRBJ1-1	CASSPDRANTEAFF	TGTGCCAGCAGCCCCGACAGGGCTAACACTGAAGCTTTCTTT
13	-	TRBV30	-	TRBJ2-5	CAWSGGLRETQYF	TGTGCCTGGAGTGGAGGGCTAAGAGAGACCCAGTACTTC
13	TRBD2	TRBV5-1	-	TRBJ2-1	CASSSGMYNEQFF	TGCGCCAGCAGCAGCGGGATGTACAATGAGCAGTTCTTC
15	TRBD2	TRBV27	-	TRBJ2-7	CASTLPGTSAYEQYF	TGTGCCAGCACCCTTCCCGGGACTAGCGCCTACGAGCAGTACTTC
14	TRBD1	TRBV6-4	-	TRBJ1-6	CASSDRGYNSPLHF	TGTGCCAGCAGCGACAGGGGCTATAATTCACCCCTCCACTTT
17	TRBD1	TRBV7-6	-	TRBJ2-3	CASSLALSGGITDTQYF	TGTGCCAGCAGCTTAGCGCTGTCAGGGGGTATCACAGATACGCAGTATTTT
14	-	TRBV7-2	-	TRBJ1-3	CASSPLRSGSPIYF	TGTGCCAGCAGCCCATTACGGTCAGGGTCCCCCATATATTTT
17	-	TRBV11-2	-	TRBJ2-2	CASTVSRDIWDTGELFF	TGTGCCAGCACCGTATCCCGGGATATATGGGACACCGGGGAGCTGTTTTTT
15	TRBD2	TRBV5-4	-	TRBJ2-1	CASSRGTSGINEQFF	TGTGCCAGCAGCCGGGGGACTAGCGGAATCAATGAGCAGTTCTTC
15	TRBD1	TRBV28	-	TRBJ2-1	CASSTAGTGVREQFF	TGTGCCAGCAGTACAGCCGGGACAGGGGTGCGTGAGCAGTTCTTC
15	TRBD1	TRBV7-8	-	TRBJ1-4	CASSSNRGRSEKLFF	TGTGCCAGCAGCTCGAACAGGGGGCGTTCTGAAAAACTGTTTTTT
14	-	TRBV18	-	TRBJ2-3	CASSRKGAPNTQYF	TGTGCCAGCTCGAGGAAAGGGGCCCCAAATACGCAGTATTTT
14	TRBD1	TRBV2	-	TRBJ1-1	CASSERGLGTEAFF	TGTGCCAGCAGTGAAAGGGGGCTGGGCACTGAAGCTTTCTTT
15	TRBD2	TRBV2	-	TRBJ2-7	CASSPMTSGAYEQYF	TGTGCCAGCAGCCCAATGACTAGCGGGGCCTACGAGCAGTACTTC
13	-	TRBV5-5	-	TRBJ2-7	CASSLVRSYEQYF	TGTGCCAGCAGCTTGGTGCGGAGCTACGAGCAGTACTTC
13	-	TRBV28	-	TRBJ1-1	CASRSGGATEAFF	TGTGCCAGCAGGTCCGGGGGGGCAACTGAAGCTTTCTTT
15	-	TRBV7-9	-	TRBJ2-7	CASSLDRSSFYEQYF	TGTGCCAGCAGCTTAGACAGGTCCAGTTTCTACGAGCAGTACTTC
17	-	TRBV11-2	-	TRBJ2-2	CASSLVSGGASTGELFF	TGTGCCAGCAGCTTAGTATCGGGCGGGGCATCCACCGGGGAGCTGTTTTTT
16	TRBD2	TRBV5-4	-	TRBJ2-3	CASSLGGLADTDTQYF	TGTGCCAGCAGCTTGGGGGGACTAGCGGACACAGATACGCAGTATTTT
11	-	TRBV20-1	-	TRBJ2-1	CSGLVVNEQFF	TGCAGCGGACTGGTAGTGAATGAGCAGTTCTTC
16	TRBD2	TRBV7-6	-	TRBJ2-1	CASSSIRLAGDNEQFF	TGTGCCAGCAGCTCGATAAGACTAGCGGGAGACAATGAGCAGTTCTTC
15	TRBD1	TRBV10-3	-	TRBJ1-5	CAISEGQGEGQPQHF	TGTGCCATCAGTGAGGGACAGGGAGAGGGTCAGCCCCAGCATTTT
15	TRBD2	TRBV6-1	-	TRBJ2-7	CASSVLAGGSYEQYF	TGTGCCAGCAGTGTCCTGGCGGGGGGCAGCTACGAGCAGTACTTC
14	-	TRBV7-2	-	TRBJ2-7	CASSMSRGRYEQYF	TGTGCCAGCAGCATGTCGCGAGGCCGGTACGAGCAGTACTTC
17	TRBD2	TRBV7-9	once	TRBJ2-3	CASSRGTSGRGSDTQYF	TGTGCCAGCAGCCGAGGGACTAGCGGGAGAGGGTCAGATACGCAGTATTTT
16	TRBD1	TRBV27	once	TRBJ2-1	CASSLHRDSLYNEQFF	TGTGCCAGCAGTTTACACCGGGACAGTCTATACAATGAGCAGTTCTTC
18	TRBD2	TRBV5-1	-	TRBJ2-2	CASSLGLAGIWGTGELFF	TGCGCCAGCAGCTTGGGACTAGCGGGAATATGGGGCACCGGGGAGCTGTTTTTT